The clone carrying this T cell receptor beta chain was detected ten times or more. Its antigen is not identified. V was clipped by 4 bases and J by 0 bases; unmatched bases: 5. CDR3 size: 15 residues. CDR1 KGHSH and CDR2 LQKENI come from the germline V gene. As the library was built, unique molecular identifiers were attached to individual cDNA molecules. Methods used by the authors: Samples ranged from roughly 23,224 to 690,600 TCRs, with a median of around 100,000. TCRdb redid the calling of the RACE reads with MiXCR, one entry per CDR3 protein. The V and J calls follow TCRdb's processing rather than the paper's. This table holds roughly 75,000 distinct CDR3 sequences, about 8.6% found once. The data stem from a study of human T cells and chemical hapten exposure. Time point noted: healthy volunteer bleed at 6 weeks. Total RNA came from unfractionated whole blood. Study-wide points: No shift was seen in TCRs above 1 in 1000 frequency with DPC sensitization.

Source material: whole blood. This receptor was obtained from a female donor in good health. Some clones in this sample may be carry-over from other donors' samples. The chain joins TRBV18 to TRBJ2-7, with 8 bases that match TRBD2. CDR3 sequence reads: CASSRSGGSSYEQYF. The CDR3 DNA follows: TGTGCCAGCTCACGAAGCGGGGGAAGCTCCTACGAGCAGTACTTC.